Each of the 10 T cell receptor beta chains below was sequenced from the same sample in a study of blood T cell repertoires in COVID-19. Method: immunoSEQ multiplex PCR; TCRdb's copy keeps in-frame clones and lacks some. The sample includes 280,000 or so clones, about 91% of them seen just once. Sequencing used peripheral blood. These receptors were obtained from a woman in her twenties or thirties who had recovered from COVID-19.

This clone was seen a handful of times. The chain links TRBV12-3 or TRBV12-4 to TRBJ1-3; no reliable D call. The length of the CDR3 is 13 residues. The V end lost 6 bases, the J end lost 0 bases, and 6 bases lay between the germline ends. The DNA of the CDR3 is TGTGCCAGCAGCACATTCTCTGGAAACACCATATATTTT. Residues: CASSTFSGNTIYF.

This chain joins TRBV27 and TRBJ2-1, with D perhaps matching TRBD2 (5 bases). V was shortened by 5 bases and J by 5 bases, with 16 bases between the two germline ends. The CDR3 runs to 15 residues. Germline CDR1 and CDR2: MNHEY and SMNVEV (reference sequence). CDR3 DNA: TGTGCCAGCAGTCTGGACTTAGGATCAAACAATGAGCAGTTCTTC. Translating it yields CASSLDLGSNNEQFF.

The chain links TRBV24-1 to TRBJ2-5; the D is unclear. The germline V and J ends were trimmed by 3 bases and 1 base, with 11 bases remaining between them. From germline, CDR1 is KGHDR and CDR2 SFDVKD. The CDR3 sequence is 15 residues long. CDR3 protein: CATSDQHPAQETQYF. The DNA for the CDR3 is TGTGCCACCAGTGATCAACATCCCGCCCAAGAGACCCAGTACTTC.

This chain uses TRBV7-2 with TRBJ2-5; tentatively, D is TRBD2 (5 bases). Trimming took 1 base from V and 5 from J, leaving 14 bases between them. Germline V gene sequence: CDR1 SGHTA, CDR2 FQGNSA. The CDR3 has 15 residues. This CDR3 is CASSLVTSLEETQYF. The CDR3 DNA is TGTGCCAGCAGCTTAGTAACTAGTTTGGAGGAGACCCAGTACTTC.

This chain uses TRBV6-5 with TRBJ1-2; perhaps TRBD1 as D (5 bases). This CDR3 has 15 residues. Between the trimmed V and J ends, which lost 5 bases and 0 bases, there was a span of 13 bases. The germline V gene encodes CDR1 MNHEY and CDR2 SVGAGI. The CDR3, as DNA: TGTGCCAGCAGTCAGACAGAAATGTCTAACTATGGCTACACCTTC. It is translated as CASSQTEMSNYGYTF.

This clone was recorded only once. CDR3 protein: CASSGQGREAFF. CDR3 nucleotide sequence: TGTGCCAGCTCAGGACAGGGGCGTGAAGCTTTCTTT. This sequence joins TRBV18 and TRBJ1-1; TRBD1 matches at 9 bases. The germline gives CDR1 KGHSH, CDR2 LQKENI. The CDR3 has 12 residues. V lost 5 bases to trimming and J lost 7 bases; unmatched junction nucleotides: 2. The full variable domain, its missing parts supplied by reference TRBV18 and TRBJ1-1, is NAGVMQNPRHLVRRRGQEARLRCSPMKGHSHVYWYRQLPEEGLKFMVYLQKENIIDESGMPKERFSAEFPKEGPSILRIQQVVRGDSAAYFCASSGQGREAFFGQGTRLTVV.

The CDR3 coding sequence is TGTGCCAGCAGCCCCGGAGGGACAGTCGACTACAATGAGCAGTTCTTC. It codes for CASSPGGTVDYNEQFF. The V call is TRBV7-9, the J call TRBJ2-1, with D possibly being TRBD1 (7 bases). CDR3 length: 16 amino acids. In germline, CDR1 is SEHNR, CDR2 FQNEAQ (reference sequence). Trimming pared 5 bases from V and 3 bases from J, leaving 17 bases between. Drawing the rest from reference TRBV7-9 and TRBJ2-1, the complete variable domain is DTGVSQNPRHKITKRGQNVTFRCDPISEHNRLYWYRQTLGQGPEFLTYFQNEAQLEKSRLLSDRFSAERPKGSFSTLEIQRTEQGDSAMYLCASSPGGTVDYNEQFFGPGTRLTVL.

The chain uses TRBV7-8 and TRBJ1-6; 9 bases line up with TRBD1. Germline V lookup: CDR1 SGHVS, CDR2 FQNEAQ. The CDR3 runs 15 residues. V lost 6 bases to trimming and J lost 6 bases; unmatched junction nucleotides: 6. The CDR3 coding sequence is TGTGCCAGCAGGGCCACAGGGGGCAGTAATTCACCCCTCCACTTT. It codes for CASRATGGSNSPLHF. The full variable domain, rest sourced from reference TRBV7-8 and TRBJ1-6, is GAGVSQSPRYKVAKRGQDVALRCDPISGHVSLFWYQQALGQGPEFLTYFQNEAQLDKSGLPSDRFFAERPEGSVSTLKIQRTQQEDSAVYLCASRATGGSNSPLHFGNGTRLTVT.

This chain uses TRBV5-1 with TRBJ1-1; D not resolved. The CDR3 length is 14 residues. The V gene's germline CDR1 is SGHRS and CDR2 YFSETQ. Trimming removed 2 bases at V and 1 base at J, with 9 bases between. The CDR3 sequence is CASSFGNKNTEAFF. The CDR3 region has the DNA TGCGCCAGCAGCTTCGGGAACAAGAACACTGAAGCTTTCTTT.

The CDR3: CASSTRTGKETQYF. In DNA form, the CDR3 reads TGTGCCAGTAGTACGCGGACAGGGAAGGAGACCCAGTACTTC. The chain carries TRBV19 and TRBJ2-5; 8 bases line up with TRBD1. Trimming removed 4 bases from V and 5 bases from J; junction bases left unmatched: 6. The CDR3 runs 14 residues. CDR1 and CDR2 (germline): LNHDA, SQIVND (reference sequence).